This TCR beta chain is drawn from a study of beta chain features in type 1 diabetes. Study-wide results and limits: Overrepresentation of cells with high TCR expression could result from cDNA sequencing.

The isolated RNA, all of it, was reverse transcribed, so expressed TCRB transcripts were what got sequenced. Clones were sequenced by immunoSEQ multiplex PCR, and TCRdb holds only the in-frame ones, with some missing. The table lists approximately 200,000 clones, 9.6% of them singletons. On this clone: The antigen is not known. The identical CDR3 is also encoded by other nucleotide sequences in the sample.

The sequencing input was naive CD4+ T cells from blood. This TCR came from a woman between 18 and 29 years old in good health.

This chain's CDR3 is CASSGQGDTDTQYF. DNA of the CDR3: TGCGCCAGCAGCGGACAGGGGGACACAGATACGCAGTATTTT. The J gene is TRBJ2-3, the V gene TRBV5-1; 10 bases match TRBD1. The CDR3 extends over 14 amino acids. The germline V gene encodes CDR1 SGHRS and CDR2 YFSETQ. The V gene end was trimmed by 4 bases and the J gene end by 2 bases; junction bases not matched to a gene: 1.